One and the same sample provided the 4 T cell receptor beta chains below, sequenced in a study of cytotoxic CD8 clonotypes in ibrutinib-treated CLL. Profiled with immunoSEQ multiplex PCR; TCRdb holds only in-frame clones, not every one. Of fewer than 400,000 clones listed, roughly 70% were seen once; the top ten hold about 5.9%. The starting material was PBMCs, obtained after 36 months of ibrutinib treatment. The receptors stem from a human donor with chronic lymphocytic leukemia.

In the case of this clone: The sample carries other DNA sequences with the same CDR3. The chain joins TRBV29-1 to TRBJ2-7; 7 positions match TRBD1. This CDR3 is built from 12 residues. The V and J ends lost 4 bases and 1 base, in that order; junction bases with no gene match: 1. The germline CDR1 and CDR2 sequences are SQVTM and ANQGSEA. DNA of the CDR3: TGCAGCGTTGGACAGGGATCCTACGAGCAGTACTTC. Amino acids: CSVGQGSYEQYF.

The rearrangement joins TRBV5-1 to TRBJ1-6; D remains unclear. V lost 0 bases to trimming and J lost 0 bases, with 13 bases between them. The CDR3 consists of 18 residues. Germline V lookup: CDR1 SGHRS, CDR2 YFSETQ. The CDR3 DNA is TGCGCCAGCAGCTTGGTGAAAGGGAGGGACTCCTATAATTCACCCCTCCACTTT. This codes for CASSLVKGRDSYNSPLHF.

V gene TRBV27 combines with J gene TRBJ2-7; 9 positions match TRBD1. From germline, CDR1 is MNHEY and CDR2 SMNVEV (reference sequence). This CDR3 spans 15 amino acids. V lost 5 bases, J lost 3 bases, and 8 bases stayed unmatched. The DNA of the CDR3 is TGTGCCAGCAGTGTAGGGTGGACAGGGGTCTACGAGCAGTACTTC. This translates into CASSVGWTGVYEQYF.

The sample holds a few counts of this clone. The chain uses TRBV6-5 and TRBJ2-5; the D gene is possibly TRBD1 (6 bases). There are 14 residues in the CDR3. CDR1 and CDR2 (germline): MNHEY, SVGAGI. The germline V and J ends were trimmed by 6 bases and 0 bases, with 11 bases remaining between them. CDR3 DNA: TGTGCCAGCAGCCACCACAGGGACCAAGAGACCCAGTACTTC. This encodes CASSHHRDQETQYF.